These 24 T cell receptor beta chains came from one sample sequenced in a study of T cells in Graves' hyperthyroidism and ophthalmopathy (dated by TCRdb to between 2018 and 2021). The library was generated by multiplex PCR. The sequencing machine was an Illumina HiSeq 2000. The TCR beta CDR3 regions were amplified from RNA transcripts. A first-round RT-PCR of the TCR CDR3 used the HTBI primer set with the Qiagen OneStep RT-PCR kit. TCRdb took the public reads, trimmed them with fastp at Q25, ran MiXCR for clone calling and kept in-frame beta chains. Here each entry gathers all rows of one CDR3 protein and keeps the most common genes and DNA. The sample data list approximately 400,000 distinct CDR3 sequences, and 15% to 17% of these were observed just once. Together, the top ten hold 28% of the sample. Material for sequencing was blood. The receptor set was obtained from a woman aged 18 to 35 with Graves' hyperthyroidism that later progressed to Graves' ophthalmopathy.

This clonotype was found many times. The chain has TRBV15 and TRBJ1-2; TRBD1 matches 7 bases. V dropped 1 base and J dropped 8; count of bases not matched to a gene: 4. CDR1 is LNHNV and CDR2 is YYDKDF in the germline V gene (reference sequence). The CDR3 has 13 residues. Here the CDR3 DNA reads TGTGCCACCAGCAGAGCAGGGGGGGAAGGCTACACCTTC. It codes for CATSRAGGEGYTF.

This clonotype was counted ten times or more. The chain is built from TRBV3-1 and TRBJ1-1; tentative D call: TRBD1 (5 bases). Germline assignment: CDR1 LGHDT and CDR2 YNNKEL (reference sequence). The CDR3 has 13 residues. Trimming cost V 8 bases and J 3 bases, with 13 bases left between them. CDR3 amino acids: CASPWGGDTEAFF. DNA for the CDR3: TGTGCCAGCCCTTGGGGAGGGGACACTGAAGCTTTCTTT.

The table lists this clonotype with many counts. The rearrangement uses TRBV7-2 and TRBJ2-7, with D possibly matching TRBD2 (5 bases). The CDR3 has 15 residues. Germline V CDR1 and CDR2: SGHTA, FQGNSA. Trimming shortened V by 0 bases and J by 2 bases, and 11 bases separated the two germline ends. This CDR3 is CASSLAGGQPYEQYF. The CDR3 region has the DNA TGTGCCAGCAGCTTAGCGGGCGGGCAACCCTACGAGCAGTACTTC.

This clonotype has a handful of counts. A read error may be the cause here, since a much bigger clone is one base away. The chain couples TRBV11-2 to TRBJ2-1; no clear D gene. V was clipped by 5 bases and J by 5 bases, with 22 bases between them. The CDR3 has 17 amino acids. Germline V CDR1 and CDR2: SGHAT, FQNNGV. CDR3 loop: CASSPQRDRRTHNEQFF. In nucleotides, the CDR3 is TGTGCCAGCAGCCCCCAGAGAGATAGACGTACTCACAATGAGCAGTTCTTC.

The rearrangement joins TRBV6-1 to TRBJ2-5; 7 nucleotides align to TRBD2. J lost 5 bases, V lost 2 bases, and 5 bases had no gene match. The germline V gene encodes CDR1 MNHNS and CDR2 SASEGT. The CDR3 contains 14 residues. CDR3 DNA sequence: TGTGCCAGCAGTGAAAGGGCGGGGGTGGAGACCCAGTACTTC. It translates to CASSERAGVETQYF.

This chain joins TRBV7-9 and TRBJ2-1, with TRBD2 matching over 11 bases. Germline V CDR1 and CDR2: SEHNR, FQNEAQ (reference sequence). J gave up 1 base and V 2 bases, and 7 bases lay outside the gene matches. The length of the CDR3 is 18 residues. CDR3 coding DNA: TGTGCCAGCAGCTTAAAAAGGTTAGCGGGAGGGTCCTACAATGAGCAGTTCTTC. Amino acids: CASSLKRLAGGSYNEQFF.

The chain is built from TRBV30 and TRBJ2-3, with a weak D call TRBD2 (5 bases). Trimming removed 0 bases at V and 6 bases at J, with 13 bases between. The CDR3 spans 14 residues. Germline lookup yields CDR1 GTSNPN and CDR2 SVGIG (reference sequence). In nucleotides, the CDR3 is TGTGCCTGGAGTGTACACGGACTCGCGGATACGCAGTATTTT. This codes for CAWSVHGLADTQYF.

This clonotype was counted ten times or more. The CDR3 DNA reads as TGTGCCAGCAGTTTCCCCGGGGCAGGGGATACGCAGTATTTT. Its translation: CASSFPGAGDTQYF. The chain uses TRBV28 and TRBJ2-3, with D perhaps given as TRBD1 or TRBD2 (5 bases each). In germline, CDR1 is MDHEN, CDR2 SYDVKM. Trimming removed 3 bases at V and 6 bases at J, with 13 bases between. The CDR3 runs 14 residues.

This clonotype has at least ten counts. The rearrangement joins TRBV15 to TRBJ2-3; 13 nucleotides match TRBD2. With V trimmed by 2 bases and J by 5 bases, 7 bases remained unmatched. The CDR3 spans 17 residues. Germline V gene data show CDR1 as LNHNV and CDR2 as YYDKDF (reference sequence). The CDR3 loop is CATSRRTSGRSEDTQYF. The CDR3, as DNA: TGTGCCACCAGCAGACGGACTAGCGGGAGATCTGAAGATACGCAGTATTTT.

Many counts were recorded for this clonotype. This chain links TRBV11-2 with TRBJ1-4; D remains unclear. V lost 1 base, J lost 4 bases, and 13 bases lay in between. Germline loops: CDR1 SGHAT, CDR2 FQNNGV. The CDR3 contains 16 residues. Written as DNA, the CDR3 is TGTGCCAGCAGCTTAGGAGGAAGTACTTTTAATGAAAAACTGTTTTTT. It specifies CASSLGGSTFNEKLFF.

This clonotype appeared many times. The CDR3 loop is CAWTRSSYNEQFF. The CDR3 DNA reads TGTGCCTGGACTAGGAGTAGCTACAATGAGCAGTTCTTC. The chain uses TRBV30 and TRBJ2-1; D remains unclear. The V end was cut by 4 bases, the J end by 3 bases, with 10 bases between. The germline V gene has CDR1 GTSNPN and CDR2 SVGIG (reference sequence). The CDR3 is 13 residues long.

This clonotype was seen a few times. The V gene is TRBV4-1, the J gene TRBJ2-2; possibly TRBD1 or TRBD2 for D (6 bases each). This CDR3 has 16 amino acids. Trimming shortened V by 0 bases and J by 2 bases, and 10 bases separated the two germline ends. Germline-derived CDR1 and CDR2 are MGHRA and YSYEKL. The CDR3 here is CASSQEGGLNTGELFF. CDR3 coding DNA: TGCGCCAGCAGCCAAGAGGGGGGCCTTAACACCGGGGAGCTGTTTTTT.

This clonotype was counted many times. This rearrangement joins TRBV2 to TRBJ2-5; 16 bases match TRBD2. CDR3 length: 20 residues. Germline CDR1 is SNHLY and CDR2 is FYNNEI. V dropped 4 bases and J dropped 0; count of bases not matched to a gene: 11. CDR3 bases: TGTGCCAGCAGTGCTTGGGCCGGGACTAGCGGGAGGGCCGACCAAGAGACCCAGTACTTC. Its translation: CASSAWAGTSGRADQETQYF.

The rearrangement links TRBV7-8 to TRBJ2-3, with 9 bases identical to TRBD2. The ends lost 7 bases at V and 2 bases at J; junction bases unmatched: 7. Germline V gene data show CDR1 as SGHVS and CDR2 as FQNEAQ. The CDR3 runs to 15 residues. The CDR3 sequence: CASMETSGPTDTQYF. CDR3 coding DNA: TGTGCCAGCATGGAGACTAGCGGACCCACAGATACGCAGTATTTT.

This clonotype has more than one count but fewer than ten. The chain joins TRBV20-1 to TRBJ2-2, with 10 positions matching TRBD1. CDR3 length equals 14 residues. V trimming: 2 bases; J trimming: 4 bases; junction bases outside the gene matches: 1. CDR1 and CDR2 from the germline V gene are DFQATT and SNEGSKA (reference sequence). This chain's CDR3 is CSARWTGGTGELFF. The CDR3 DNA is TGCAGTGCTAGATGGACAGGGGGCACCGGGGAGCTGTTTTTT.

In its sample, this clonotype was seen many times. The V gene is TRBV6-1, the J gene TRBJ1-3; D gene uncertain. V was trimmed by 4 bases and J by 0 bases, leaving 7 bases between them. CDR1 MNHNS and CDR2 SASEGT come from the germline V gene. CDR3 size: 14 residues. The CDR3 nucleotides read TGTGCCAGCAGTGGTGGTCTCTCTGGAAACACCATATATTTT. Translation: CASSGGLSGNTIYF.

In this sample, this clonotype turned up many times. The chain recombines TRBV6-1 with TRBJ1-5; weak D call: TRBD1 (5 bases). Between the trimmed V and J ends, which lost 5 bases and 0 bases, there was a span of 11 bases. This CDR3 region has 15 residues. Germline V gene lookup returns CDR1 MNHNS and CDR2 SASEGT. The CDR3 protein is CASSTQGDSNQPQHF. The CDR3 DNA reads as TGTGCCAGCAGTACGCAGGGCGATAGCAATCAGCCCCAGCATTTT.

This clonotype showed up many times. The genes are TRBV24-1 and TRBJ2-1; 9 bases are a match to TRBD1. The germline V gene has CDR1 KGHDR and CDR2 SFDVKD. This CDR3 region has 17 residues. J lost 5 bases, V lost 4 bases, and 11 bases had no gene match. The CDR3 sequence is CATSDLPGQGSNNEQFF. CDR3 bases: TGTGCCACCAGTGACTTGCCGGGACAGGGTAGTAACAATGAGCAGTTCTTC.

This clonotype was counted at least ten times. The genes are TRBV2 and TRBJ1-6; 9 positions agree with TRBD1. Trimming removed 8 bases from V and 6 bases from J; junction bases left unmatched: 5. The V gene's germline CDR1 is SNHLY and CDR2 FYNNEI. This CDR3 contains 14 residues. Here the CDR3 reads CASLDRGSNSPLHF. The CDR3 DNA sequence: TGTGCCAGCTTGGACAGGGGTAGTAATTCACCCCTCCACTTT.

There are many counts of this clonotype. The V and J genes are TRBV28 and TRBJ1-1, with TRBD1 matching 8 bases. Germline V gene sequence: CDR1 MDHEN, CDR2 SYDVKM. J lost 7 bases, V lost 5 bases, and 9 bases had no gene match. The CDR3 extends over 14 amino acids. CDR3 bases: TGTGCCAGCAGTCCGGACAGGGAAAGTATTGAAGCTTTCTTT. It is translated as CASSPDRESIEAFF.

The chain is built from TRBV5-6 and TRBJ1-1; 7 bases match TRBD1. V gave up 0 bases and J gave up 4 bases; unmatched junction bases: 6. Germline assignment: CDR1 SGHDT and CDR2 YYEEEE. This CDR3 comprises 15 residues. Here the CDR3 DNA reads TGTGCCAGCAGCTTGGTGAAGGGGGCGGTCACTGAAGCTTTCTTT. Its protein product is CASSLVKGAVTEAFF.

This clonotype was detected many times. The V and J genes are TRBV20-1 and TRBJ2-3, with 9 bases that match TRBD2. The trim removed 3 bases at V and 4 bases at J, leaving 5 bases unmatched. CDR1 is DFQATT, CDR2 SNEGSKA, per germline (reference sequence). The CDR3 contains 14 residues. Here the CDR3 reads CSASSGSLPDTQYF. CDR3 in DNA: TGCAGTGCTAGTAGCGGGAGTCTCCCAGATACGCAGTATTTT.

This clonotype has ten or more counts. V is TRBV24-1 and J is TRBJ2-3; 12 bases map to TRBD2. Germline loops: CDR1 KGHDR, CDR2 SFDVKD. The CDR3 sequence is 17 residues long. The trim removed 4 bases at V and 2 bases at J, leaving 6 bases unmatched. CDR3 amino acids: CATSDPGLAGSTDTQYF. CDR3 in DNA: TGTGCCACCAGTGACCCCGGACTAGCGGGGTCCACAGATACGCAGTATTTT.

The chain joins TRBV14 to TRBJ2-1; 7 positions agree with TRBD2. V lost 1 base, J lost 6 bases, and 3 bases stayed unmatched. The CDR3 is 14 residues long. Looked up from germline, CDR1 is SGHDN and CDR2 is FVKESK. CDR3: CASSQAGGGNEQFF. The DNA for the CDR3 is TGTGCCAGCAGCCAAGCGGGAGGAGGCAATGAGCAGTTCTTC.